These 32 T cell receptor beta chains were all obtained from the same sample, sequenced in a study of cytomegalovirus exposure and HLA in healthy donors. The PCR had 60 Vbeta and 13 Jbeta primers. The table came from immunoSEQ multiplex PCR; TCRdb's copy has only in-frame clones and leaves some out. This sample carries 75,000 to 95,000 clones, 69% of them seen once, and the ten largest clones take roughly 2.6%. The specimen sequenced was PBMCs. These receptors all come from a man aged 50 or older in good health and CMV-seronegative.

This chain joins TRBV29-1 and TRBJ1-2, with 7 bases fitting TRBD1. The CDR3 is 13 amino acids. Germline V gene sequence: CDR1 SQVTM, CDR2 ANQGSEA. Trimming cost V 8 bases and J 4 bases; bases outside gene matches: 10. The CDR3 DNA reads TGCAGCACCACCCCCGGGACAGCCTATGGCTACACCTTC. It yields the protein CSTTPGTAYGYTF.

This clone was seen a handful of times. This chain connects TRBV11-2 to TRBJ2-2, with D possibly TRBD2 on 5 matching bases. CDR1 and CDR2 (germline): SGHAT, FQNNGV. The CDR3 consists of 14 residues. Trimming left V 8 bases short and J 2 bases short, with 12 bases between. CDR3 loop: CASARARNTGELFF. Written as DNA, the CDR3 is TGTGCCAGCGCGCGGGCCCGAAACACCGGGGAGCTGTTTTTT.

This clone was recorded a few times. The chain uses TRBV4-2 and TRBJ1-1; D is uncertain. V lost 1 base and J lost 4, with 10 bases in between. The CDR3 runs to 14 residues. Germline CDR1 is LGHNA and CDR2 is YNFKEQ. CDR3 coding DNA: TGTGCCAGCAGCCAAGCCGGTACTCGCACTGAAGCTTTCTTT. Its translation is CASSQAGTRTEAFF.

This chain uses TRBV27 with TRBJ2-7; 7 nucleotides line up with TRBD1. J lost 3 bases, V lost 3 bases, and 5 bases had no gene match. This CDR3 is built from 14 residues. Germline lookup yields CDR1 MNHEY and CDR2 SMNVEV (reference sequence). CDR3 DNA sequence: TGTGCCAGCAGTTTTATGTCAGGGGGCTACGAGCAGTACTTC. It is translated as CASSFMSGGYEQYF.

The chain employs TRBV18 and TRBJ1-1; 7 bases fit TRBD1. This CDR3 is built from 15 residues. V was clipped by 6 bases and J by 1 base; unmatched bases: 8. CDR1 KGHSH and CDR2 LQKENI come from the germline V gene. CDR3 amino acids: CASSQRQGQNTEAFF. The CDR3, as DNA: TGTGCCAGCTCCCAACGACAGGGCCAGAACACTGAAGCTTTCTTT.

In this sample, this clone turned up a few times. V gene TRBV5-1 combines with J gene TRBJ2-7; D may be TRBD1 (7 bases). V was pared by 4 bases and J by 4 bases, with 15 bases between. Looked up from germline, CDR1 is SGHRS and CDR2 is YFSETQ. This CDR3 is 14 amino acids long. In nucleotides, the CDR3 is TGCGCCAGCAGCCGCGGGGACAGTCTTTACGAGCAGTACGTC. This gives the protein CASSRGDSLYEQYV.

This chain joins TRBV4-2 and TRBJ2-3; D gene unclear. In germline, CDR1 is LGHNA, CDR2 YNFKEQ. CDR3 size: 13 residues. V was shortened by 3 bases and J by 2 bases, with 6 bases between the two germline ends. CDR3 nucleotides: TGTGCCAGCAGCCACCCGTACACAGATACGCAGTATTTT. Translation gives CASSHPYTDTQYF.

This clone was found a few times. This rearrangement joins TRBV6-5 to TRBJ2-6; 7 bases agree with TRBD1. Trimming removed 6 bases from V and 3 bases from J; junction bases left unmatched: 5. The length of the CDR3 is 15 residues. Germline loops: CDR1 MNHEY, CDR2 SVGAGI. The CDR3 DNA is TGTGCCAGCAGACCTACAGGGGTTGGGGCCAACGTCCTGACTTTC. This sequence encodes CASRPTGVGANVLTF.

CDR3 DNA sequence: TGTGCCAGTAGGTCTCTTAATGAAAAACTGTTTTTT. Its protein product is CASRSLNEKLFF. The chain employs TRBV19 and TRBJ1-4; no reliable D call. Germline CDR1 and CDR2: LNHDA and SQIVND (reference sequence). V was shortened by 6 bases and J by 4 bases, with 6 bases between the two germline ends. The CDR3 is 12 residues long. Supplemented by reference TRBV19 and TRBJ1-4, the full variable domain reads DGGITQSPKYLFRKEGQNVTLSCEQNLNHDAMYWYRQDPGQGLRLIYYSQIVNDFQKGDIAEGYSVSREKKESFPLTVTSAQKNPTAFYLCASRSLNEKLFFGSGTQLSVL.

J is TRBJ2-1 and V is TRBV9; 9 bases map to TRBD2. The trim removed 3 bases at V and 9 bases at J, leaving 10 bases unmatched. CDR1 is SGDLS, CDR2 YYNGEE, per germline. CDR3 length: 15 residues. The CDR3 region has the DNA TGTGCCAGCAGCGCTAGCGGGGCATGGAAAAGTGAGCAGTTCTTC. Amino acid sequence: CASSASGAWKSEQFF.

This clone has only a few counts. This chain uses TRBV27 with TRBJ2-3; perhaps TRBD2 as D (5 bases). Germline CDR1 is MNHEY and CDR2 is SMNVEV (reference sequence). Between the trimmed V and J ends, which lost 6 bases and 10 bases, there was a span of 20 bases. The CDR3 is 14 residues long. The CDR3: CASRHTNGGAPQYF. The DNA for the CDR3 is TGTGCCAGCAGACACACTAACGGAGGAGCCCCGCAGTATTTT.

This clone appeared once. The chain employs TRBV29-1 and TRBJ1-1; D gene unclear. CDR1 and CDR2 (germline): SQVTM, ANQGSEA. The V end lost 6 bases, the J end lost 0 bases, and 14 bases lay between the germline ends. This CDR3 is built from 14 residues. The CDR3 region is CSVVKRALNTEAFF. The CDR3 nucleotides are TGCAGCGTCGTAAAGCGGGCCTTGAACACTGAAGCTTTCTTT.

J is TRBJ1-1 and V is TRBV6-5, with D perhaps TRBD1 (5 bases). Per germline, CDR1 MNHEY and CDR2 SVGAGI. CDR3 length: 14 residues. Trimming took 6 bases from V and 4 from J, leaving 15 bases between them. The CDR3 bases are TGTGCCAGCAGGTCGGGGCAGGGAGGCACTGAAGCTTTCTTT. This encodes CASRSGQGGTEAFF.

This sequence joins TRBV21-1 and TRBJ2-3; TRBD1, the table's D call, was not compared with the DNA. TRBV21-1 is classified as a pseudogene. CDR3 size: 14 residues. This chain's CDR3 is CASSKGPQGDTQYF. CDR3 bases: TGTGCCAGCAGCAAAGGGCCCCAGGGAGATACGCAGTATTTT.

This chain's CDR3 is CASSQNYFSYNEQFF. The CDR3 DNA follows: TGCGCCAGCAGCCAGAACTATTTCTCCTACAATGAGCAGTTCTTC. This chain uses TRBV4-3 with TRBJ2-1, with no clear D. Looked up from germline, CDR1 is LGHNA and CDR2 is YSLEER. V shed 3 bases and J shed 0 bases, with 9 bases lying between them. There are 15 residues in the CDR3.

This rearrangement joins TRBV19 to TRBJ2-7, with D maybe TRBD2 (6 bases). The CDR3 loop spans 12 amino acids. Trimming took 5 bases from V and 7 from J, leaving 12 bases between them. From germline, CDR1 is LNHDA and CDR2 SQIVND (reference sequence). This CDR3 reads CASSPRDSEQYF. Written as DNA, the CDR3 is TGTGCCAGTAGTCCGCGGGACTCGGAGCAGTACTTC.

This rearrangement joins TRBV7-3 to TRBJ2-5; the D gene is possibly TRBD1 (7 bases). The CDR3 is 13 amino acids. V was trimmed by 5 bases and J by 14 bases, leaving 21 bases between them. CDR1 is SGHTA, CDR2 FQGTGA, per germline. CDR3 sequence: CASSQGGGQDRYF. CDR3 sequence (DNA): TGTGCCAGCAGCCAGGGGGGAGGACAAGACAGATACTTC.

The gene calls are TRBV4-2 and TRBJ2-3, with 9 nucleotides matching TRBD2. The CDR3 sequence is 17 residues long. The ends lost 1 base at V and 4 bases at J; junction bases unmatched: 9. Germline-derived CDR1 and CDR2 are LGHNA and YNFKEQ. The CDR3 loop reads CASSQGPSGRWSDTQYF. The DNA of the CDR3 is TGTGCCAGCAGCCAAGGTCCGAGCGGGAGGTGGTCAGATACGCAGTATTTT.

This chain links TRBV30 with TRBJ2-2, with D tentatively TRBD1 (5 bases). V lost 1 base, J lost 4 bases, and 10 bases lay in between. This CDR3 has 14 residues. The germline gives CDR1 GTSNPN, CDR2 SVGIG (reference sequence). CDR3 DNA sequence: TGTGCCTGGAGTGCCTACAGGCTCACCGGGGAGCTGTTTTTT. Protein product: CAWSAYRLTGELFF. The full variable domain, in which reference TRBV30 and TRBJ2-2 provide the parts outside the CDR3, is SQTIHQWPATLVQPVGSPLSLECTVEGTSNPNLYWYRQAAGRGLQLLFYSVGIGQISSEVPQNLSASRPQDRQFILSSKKLLLSDSGFYLCAWSAYRLTGELFFGEGSRLTVL.

The rearrangement links TRBV5-6 to TRBJ1-6, with D uncertain. The CDR3 loop spans 16 amino acids. CDR1 is SGHDT and CDR2 is YYEEEE in the germline V gene. The V gene lost 4 bases and the J gene lost 0 bases, with 11 bases spanning the gap. The CDR3 loop is CASSRGLSSYNSPLHF. For the CDR3, the DNA is TGTGCCAGCAGCCGAGGACTCAGCTCCTATAATTCACCCCTCCACTTT.

V gene TRBV4-2 combines with J gene TRBJ2-2; D unclear. Germline V CDR1 and CDR2: LGHNA, YNFKEQ. Deletions cut 0 bases from V and 6 bases from J, with 14 bases between. The CDR3 totals 16 residues. CDR3 coding DNA: TGTGCCAGCAGCCAAGATCGGAACAGCCCACCCGGGGAGCTGTTTTTT. It specifies CASSQDRNSPPGELFF.

V is TRBV4-3 and J is TRBJ2-3; 9 bases line up with TRBD2. The CDR3 extends over 17 amino acids. Germline assignment: CDR1 LGHNA and CDR2 YSLEER. V was pared by 0 bases and J by 1 base, with 5 bases of the junction left unmatched. CDR3 sequence (DNA): TGCGCCAGCAGCCAAGATTGGATAGCGGGGGGCACAGATACGCAGTATTTT. Translating it yields CASSQDWIAGGTDTQYF.

This clone was detected once. The chain recombines TRBV4-3 with TRBJ2-3, with a possible D match to TRBD2 (5 bases). The V gene's germline CDR1 is LGHNA and CDR2 YSLEER. The length of the CDR3 is 16 residues. V shed 1 base and J shed 6 bases, with 17 bases lying between them. The CDR3 DNA follows: TGCGCCAGCAGCCAAGGGCTAGCAATACGACCGGATACGCAGTATTTT. The encoded protein is CASSQGLAIRPDTQYF.

The chain couples TRBV5-4 to TRBJ2-3; 14 bases line up with TRBD2. Germline CDR1 is SGHNT and CDR2 is YYREEE (reference sequence). V shed 3 bases, J shed 2 bases, and the junction held 2 bases outside the gene matches. This CDR3 comprises 16 residues. The CDR3: CASSSGLAGDTDTQYF. Written as DNA, the CDR3 is TGTGCCAGCAGCTCGGGACTAGCGGGGGACACAGATACGCAGTATTTT.

V gene TRBV7-9 combines with J gene TRBJ2-5, with D unclear. Germline V lookup: CDR1 SEHNR, CDR2 FQNEAQ (reference sequence). Trimming stripped 5 bases from V and 5 bases from J, with 15 bases between. The CDR3 is made up of 14 amino acids. CDR3 amino acids: CASSPPSEEETQYF. CDR3 nucleotides: TGTGCCAGCAGCCCCCCCTCCGAGGAGGAGACCCAGTACTTC.

This chain connects TRBV5-1 to TRBJ1-2, with a possible D match to TRBD1 (6 bases). The germline gives CDR1 SGHRS, CDR2 YFSETQ. The CDR3 runs to 13 residues. V gave up 0 bases and J gave up 9 bases, with 12 bases separating them. CDR3 residues: CASSLVQGKSYTF. The CDR3 nucleotides read TGCGCCAGCAGCTTGGTGCAGGGGAAGAGCTACACCTTC. The full variable domain, with the rest looked up from reference TRBV5-1 and TRBJ1-2, is KAGVTQTPRYLIKTRGQQVTLSCSPISGHRSVSWYQQTPGQGLQFLFEYFSETQRNKGNFPGRFSGRQFSNSRSEMNVSTLELGDSALYLCASSLVQGKSYTFGSGTRLTVV.

This clone was recorded only once. The chain has TRBV4-1 and TRBJ2-3, with D perhaps matching TRBD2 (5 bases). The CDR3 consists of 18 residues. Trimming took off 2 bases at V and 0 bases at J, with 18 bases between the two ends. Germline-derived CDR1 and CDR2 are MGHRA and YSYEKL. The CDR3 spells CASSQLPRRSPSTDTQYF. Written as DNA, the CDR3 is TGCGCCAGCAGCCAATTGCCCCGGAGGAGCCCTAGCACAGATACGCAGTATTTT.

This clone was seen once. The chain couples TRBV4-1 to TRBJ2-7; a possible D gene is TRBD2 (7 bases). Trimming stripped 1 base from V and 0 bases from J, with 13 bases between. The CDR3 has 16 amino acids. The germline V gene encodes CDR1 MGHRA and CDR2 YSYEKL. CDR3: CASSQGLGGASYEQYF. DNA for the CDR3: TGCGCCAGCAGCCAAGGTCTAGGGGGGGCCTCCTACGAGCAGTACTTC.

The CDR3 region is CASSEYGGRGDYGYTF. For the CDR3, the DNA is TGTGCCAGCAGTGAATATGGGGGCAGGGGGGACTATGGCTACACCTTC. The chain couples TRBV2 to TRBJ1-2; 7 positions agree with TRBD1. The germline CDR1 and CDR2 sequences are SNHLY and FYNNEI. Trimming removed 2 bases from V and 3 bases from J; junction bases left unmatched: 9. The CDR3 is 16 residues long.

The J gene is TRBJ2-5, the V gene TRBV5-4, with D possibly TRBD2 on 6 matching bases. The CDR3 sequence is 15 residues long. Germline V gene sequence: CDR1 SGHNT, CDR2 YYREEE (reference sequence). V lost 3 bases, J lost 5 bases, and 17 bases lay in between. The CDR3 sequence is CASSSPGDQGETQYF. The CDR3 DNA reads TGTGCCAGCAGCTCCCCGGGGGATCAAGGGGAGACCCAGTACTTC. Looking up the rest from reference TRBV5-4 and TRBJ2-5 gives the full variable domain: ETGVTQSPTHLIKTRGQQVTLRCSSQSGHNTVSWYQQALGQGPQFIFQYYREEENGRGNFPPRFSGLQFPNYSSELNVNALELDDSALYLCASSSPGDQGETQYFGPGTRLLVL.

This clone came up once. The rearrangement links TRBV5-4 to TRBJ2-7; D gene uncertain. Germline V gene lookup returns CDR1 SGHNT and CDR2 YYREEE (reference sequence). V was trimmed by 4 bases and J by 3 bases, leaving 8 bases between them. The CDR3 runs 12 residues. The CDR3 protein is CASSTSGYEQYF. DNA of the CDR3: TGTGCCAGCAGCACTTCAGGCTACGAGCAGTACTTC. The full variable domain, in which reference TRBV5-4 and TRBJ2-7 provide the parts outside the CDR3, is ETGVTQSPTHLIKTRGQQVTLRCSSQSGHNTVSWYQQALGQGPQFIFQYYREEENGRGNFPPRFSGLQFPNYSSELNVNALELDDSALYLCASSTSGYEQYFGPGTRLTVT.

The chain has TRBV7-3 and TRBJ2-2, with D possibly TRBD2 on 7 matching bases. The CDR3 has 15 residues. Germline V gene sequence: CDR1 SGHTA, CDR2 FQGTGA. The V end was cut by 2 bases, the J end by 2 bases, with 9 bases between. For the CDR3, the DNA is TGTGCCAGCAGCTTAGGGGGGGCAAACACCGGGGAGCTGTTTTTT. It yields the protein CASSLGGANTGELFF. The variable domain in full, completed from reference TRBV7-3 and TRBJ2-2, reads GAGVSQTPSNKVTEKGKYVELRCDPISGHTALYWYRQSLGQGPEFLIYFQGTGAADDSGLPNDRFFAVRPEGSVSTLKIQRTERGDSAVYLCASSLGGANTGELFFGEGSRLTVL.